The 31 T cell receptor beta chains listed next were all sequenced from one sample in a study of STAT5B mutations in CD4+ large granular lymphocyte leukemia. Data came from immunoSEQ multiplex PCR; TCRdb stores just in-frame clones and leaves some out. This table has 25,000 to 30,000 clones, about three quarters appearing once. Sequencing was carried out using CD4+ T cells from blood buffy coats. The receptors shown here come from a human donor in good health.

The chain uses TRBV7-9 and TRBJ2-7, with TRBD1 identical over 9 bases. V lost 5 bases to trimming and J lost 1 base; unmatched junction nucleotides: 12. The CDR3 spans 17 residues. From germline, CDR1 is SEHNR and CDR2 FQNEAQ (reference sequence). Written as DNA, the CDR3 is TGTGCCAGCAGCCCCTTACTGGGGGACAGGGATTCCTACGAGCAGTACGTC. This translates into CASSPLLGDRDSYEQYV.

The rearrangement joins TRBV27 to TRBJ2-3; no reliable D call. The V end was cut by 2 bases, the J end by 5 bases, with 2 bases between. This CDR3 region has 11 residues. Germline CDR1 is MNHEY and CDR2 is SMNVEV (reference sequence). In DNA, the CDR3 is TGTGCCAGCAGTTTACAAGATACGCAGTATTTT. This codes for CASSLQDTQYF.

This chain uses TRBV30 with TRBJ1-3; D gene unclear. CDR3 length: 15 amino acids. The V gene's germline CDR1 is GTSNPN and CDR2 SVGIG (reference sequence). Trimming left V 2 bases short and J 0 bases short, with 11 bases between. The chain's CDR3 is CAWSRLASSGNTIYF. The CDR3 DNA sequence: TGTGCCTGGAGTAGGCTTGCCAGCTCTGGAAACACCATATATTTT.

V gene TRBV6-5 combines with J gene TRBJ2-7; D is perhaps TRBD2 (5 bases). The V gene lost 3 bases and the J gene lost 0 bases, with 9 bases spanning the gap. The CDR3 runs 14 residues. Germline V CDR1 and CDR2: MNHEY, SVGAGI. CDR3 sequence reads: CASSYIRGSYEQYF. The CDR3 DNA reads as TGTGCCAGCAGTTATATTCGGGGCTCCTACGAGCAGTACTTC.

This clone was counted a single time. The chain employs TRBV18 and TRBJ1-1; tentative D call: TRBD1 (6 bases). The CDR3 is 13 residues long. V dropped 3 bases and J dropped 6 bases, with 11 bases sitting between them. Germline assignment: CDR1 KGHSH and CDR2 LQKENI. CDR3 region: CASSPGGKAEAFF. The CDR3 nucleotides are TGTGCCAGCTCACCCGGGGGCAAGGCTGAAGCTTTCTTT.

The gene calls are TRBV14 and TRBJ2-1, with D perhaps matching TRBD1 (6 bases). The V end was cut by 0 bases, the J end by 0 bases, with 24 bases between. The length of the CDR3 is 21 residues. Germline V CDR1 and CDR2: SGHDN, FVKESK. The CDR3 coding sequence is TGTGCCAGCAGCCAAGACAATAGGGGGAGCTTCCGACTTAGCTCCTACAATGAGCAGTTCTTC. This gives the protein CASSQDNRGSFRLSSYNEQFF. The full variable domain, rest sourced from reference TRBV14 and TRBJ2-1, is EAGVTQFPSHSVIEKGQTVTLRCDPISGHDNLYWYRRVMGKEIKFLLHFVKESKQDESGMPNNRFLAERTGGTYSTLKVQPAELEDSGVYFCASSQDNRGSFRLSSYNEQFFGPGTRLTVL.

The chain links TRBV19 to TRBJ2-1; TRBD1 matches at 10 bases. The CDR3 is 15 residues long. Germline values: CDR1 LNHDA, CDR2 SQIVND (reference sequence). Trimming took 5 bases from V and 8 from J; bases not matched to a gene: 9. This CDR3 is CASSLESGTGDEQFF. The CDR3 DNA is TGTGCCAGTAGTCTTGAATCCGGGACAGGGGATGAGCAGTTCTTC.

V is TRBV18 and J is TRBJ2-2; D ambiguous. Germline assignment: CDR1 KGHSH and CDR2 LQKENI. With 6 bases removed from V and 10 bases from J, the gap between germline ends came to 12 bases. CDR3 length: 12 amino acids. CDR3 DNA sequence: TGTGCCAGCTCCCGAAATGGCGAGGAGCTGTTTTTT. It codes for CASSRNGEELFF.

This rearrangement joins TRBV28 to TRBJ1-1, with D unresolved. Trimming removed 3 bases at V and 0 bases at J, with 8 bases between. The CDR3 contains 14 residues. Germline assignment: CDR1 MDHEN and CDR2 SYDVKM. Here the CDR3 reads CASSFRQVNTEAFF. CDR3 coding DNA: TGTGCCAGCAGTTTCAGGCAGGTGAACACTGAAGCTTTCTTT.

This clone was counted between two and nine times. The genes are TRBV19 and TRBJ1-5; no definite D call. This CDR3 contains 14 residues. In germline, CDR1 is LNHDA, CDR2 SQIVND (reference sequence). V was trimmed by 1 base and J by 10 bases, leaving 14 bases between them. The CDR3 bases are TGTGCCAGTAGTATAGGCACGGGAATAGATCCCCAGCATTTT. Its translation: CASSIGTGIDPQHF.

DNA of the CDR3: TGTGCCTGGAGTGAACCCCAGGGGTCCCGGCAGCCCCAGCATTTT. Protein sequence: CAWSEPQGSRQPQHF. The rearrangement uses TRBV30 and TRBJ1-5; D perhaps matches TRBD1 (6 bases). The CDR3 length is 15 residues. The V gene lost 1 base and the J gene lost 7 bases, with 17 bases spanning the gap. Per germline, CDR1 GTSNPN and CDR2 SVGIG (reference sequence).

The chain has TRBV2 and TRBJ2-5, with D possibly TRBD2 on 5 matching bases. With the DNA end fitting TRBJ2-7 better, the J assignment may be wrong. Germline values: CDR1 SNHLY, CDR2 FYNNEI. CDR3 length: 12 residues. Here the CDR3 DNA reads TGTGCCAGCAGAGTACTAGAGAACGAGCAGTACTTC. It codes for CASRVLENEQYF.

This chain uses TRBV28 with TRBJ2-7, with D possibly being TRBD1 (5 bases). Germline CDR1 reads MDHEN; CDR2 reads SYDVKM. CDR3 size: 13 residues. V dropped 8 bases and J dropped 6 bases, with 17 bases sitting between them. CDR3 bases: TGTGCCAGCTACGGTGGGGCCTCTCCCGAGCAGTACTTC. This codes for CASYGGASPEQYF.

The count of this clone is one. The chain couples TRBV4-1 to TRBJ2-1; unclear D gene. The CDR3 is 12 amino acids. CDR1 and CDR2 (germline): MGHRA, YSYEKL. V gave up 3 bases and J gave up 10 bases, with 10 bases separating them. The CDR3 DNA is TGCGCCAGCAGCCAGGCCCGGGCCGAGCAGTTCTTC. Protein: CASSQARAEQFF.

This chain joins TRBV10-2 and TRBJ2-2; the D is unclear. CDR1 is WSHSY, CDR2 SAAADI, per germline. Trimming pared 3 bases from V and 7 bases from J, leaving 9 bases between. The CDR3 sequence is 13 residues long. As DNA, the CDR3 is TGCGCCAGCAGTGACCCAGTCTTCGGGGAGCTGTTTTTT. This gives the protein CASSDPVFGELFF.

This sequence joins TRBV28 and TRBJ2-7, with 8 bases lining up with TRBD1. Germline-derived CDR1 and CDR2 are MDHEN and SYDVKM. This CDR3 contains 15 residues. V shed 5 bases, J shed 3 bases, and the junction held 9 bases outside the gene matches. In DNA form, the CDR3 reads TGTGCCAGCAGTCCCGGGACAGGTCAGGACTACGAGCAGTACGTC. Encoded protein: CASSPGTGQDYEQYV.

The chain couples TRBV30 to TRBJ2-1, with 12 bases matching TRBD2. CDR1 and CDR2 from the germline V gene are GTSNPN and SVGIG (reference sequence). V lost 3 bases and J lost 6; bases outside the gene matches: 6. This CDR3 is 15 amino acids long. In DNA, the CDR3 is TGTGCCTGGAGCCGACTAGCGGGAGTTATCAATGAGCAGTTCTTC. Residues: CAWSRLAGVINEQFF.

The chain couples TRBV5-1 to TRBJ1-4; 8 positions agree with TRBD1. The CDR3 totals 16 residues. V lost 2 bases, J lost 3 bases, and 6 bases stayed unmatched. Germline values: CDR1 SGHRS, CDR2 YFSETQ. DNA of the CDR3: TGCGCCAGCAGCTTACAGGGGGATTATTCTAATGAAAAACTGTTTTTT. It is translated as CASSLQGDYSNEKLFF.

This chain uses TRBV29-1 with TRBJ1-4, with D maybe TRBD1 (6 bases). From germline, CDR1 is SQVTM and CDR2 ANQGSEA. The germline V and J ends were trimmed by 7 bases and 5 bases, with 14 bases remaining between them. This CDR3 comprises 13 residues. The CDR3 DNA follows: TGCAGCGCGGCACAGGGAGGGAATGAAAAACTGTTTTTT. Its protein product is CSAAQGGNEKLFF.

Points on this clone: Germline and junction disagree at one end, which may indicate a read error. The chain couples TRBV11-2 to TRBJ1-1, with 7 bases lining up with TRBD1. CDR1 SGHAT and CDR2 FQNNGV come from the germline V gene. The CDR3 has 15 residues. The CDR3 nucleotides are TGTGCCAGCAGCTCGTTCAGGGGGAGGAACACTGAAGCTCTCTTT. It encodes CASSSFRGRNTEALF.

This clone was detected a few times. The rearrangement uses TRBV14 and TRBJ1-6; D is undetermined. Germline V lookup: CDR1 SGHDN, CDR2 FVKESK. Trimming left V 2 bases short and J 13 bases short, with 9 bases between. The CDR3 sequence is 12 residues long. The CDR3 sequence is CASSQIEGPLHF. The CDR3 DNA follows: TGTGCCAGCAGCCAAATAGAGGGTCCCCTCCACTTT.

The V gene is TRBV30, the J gene TRBJ1-5; tentatively, D is TRBD1 (6 bases). The V end lost 1 base, the J end lost 5 bases, and 18 bases lay between the germline ends. The CDR3 runs 16 residues. Germline CDR1 is GTSNPN and CDR2 is SVGIG (reference sequence). Here the CDR3 reads CAWSARGSGLDQPQHF. CDR3 bases: TGTGCCTGGAGTGCCAGGGGTTCAGGGCTAGATCAGCCCCAGCATTTT.

The J gene is TRBJ2-2, the V gene TRBV6-1, with a possible D match to TRBD2 (7 bases). This CDR3 contains 13 residues. Germline V gene sequence: CDR1 MNHNS, CDR2 SASEGT. Trimming took 6 bases from V and 4 from J, leaving 9 bases between them. DNA for the CDR3: TGTGCCAGCAGGAGGGGGGGCACCGGGGAGCTGTTTTTT. Translated: CASRRGGTGELFF.

This clone was counted between two and nine times. This chain connects TRBV6-1 to TRBJ2-7, with D perhaps matching TRBD2 (5 bases). Germline V gene data show CDR1 as MNHNS and CDR2 as SASEGT. V was trimmed by 2 bases and J by 6 bases, leaving 20 bases between them. This CDR3 is built from 16 residues. CDR3 amino acids: CASSETAGRPYTEQYF. In DNA form, the CDR3 reads TGTGCCAGCAGTGAAACTGCGGGCCGACCCTATACCGAGCAGTACTTC.

This chain uses TRBV27 with TRBJ1-6; the D is unclear. This CDR3 contains 14 residues. Germline CDR1 is MNHEY and CDR2 is SMNVEV (reference sequence). Trimming shortened V by 3 bases and J by 9 bases, and 12 bases separated the two germline ends. The CDR3 spells CASSFREASSPLHF. CDR3 coding DNA: TGTGCCAGCAGTTTCCGTGAGGCGAGTTCACCCCTCCACTTT.

The chain combines TRBV6-1 with TRBJ2-5; 8 nucleotides line up with TRBD2. Germline V CDR1 and CDR2: MNHNS, SASEGT. V lost 0 bases to trimming and J lost 5 bases; unmatched junction nucleotides: 11. The CDR3 runs to 17 residues. DNA for the CDR3: TGTGCCAGCAGTGAAGCCCCTCCCGGGGGGGCTCGGGAGACCCAGTACTTC. It specifies CASSEAPPGGARETQYF.

This chain joins TRBV28 and TRBJ2-7, with 11 bases lining up with TRBD1. The ends lost 6 bases at V and 8 bases at J; junction bases unmatched: 6. CDR3 length: 13 amino acids. CDR1 is MDHEN, CDR2 SYDVKM, per germline. CDR3 in amino acids: CASSRDRGRQQYF. DNA of the CDR3: TGTGCCAGCAGCAGGGACAGGGGGAGGCAGCAGTACTTC.

The V call is TRBV27, the J call TRBJ1-4; the D gene is possibly TRBD1 (5 bases). In germline, CDR1 is MNHEY, CDR2 SMNVEV (reference sequence). Trimming cost V 2 bases and J 5 bases, with 9 bases left between them. The CDR3 consists of 14 residues. The CDR3 loop reads CASSLRGGNEKLFF. The CDR3 DNA is TGTGCCAGCAGTTTACGTGGGGGGAATGAAAAACTGTTTTTT.

The chain is built from TRBV5-8 and TRBJ1-5, with a tentative D call TRBD1 (6 bases). The ends were cut back, 4 bases at V and 0 bases at J, with 14 bases in the middle. The CDR3 consists of 16 residues. Germline lookup yields CDR1 SGHTS and CDR2 YDEGEE. CDR3 in amino acids: CASSPGQSYSNQPQHF. The CDR3 DNA reads as TGTGCCAGCAGCCCAGGACAGAGTTATAGCAATCAGCCCCAGCATTTT.

The chain couples TRBV19 to TRBJ2-2, with a weak D call TRBD1 (5 bases). Trimming pared 6 bases from V and 1 base from J, leaving 6 bases between. CDR1 is LNHDA and CDR2 is SQIVND in the germline V gene (reference sequence). The CDR3 loop spans 13 amino acids. The CDR3 loop reads CASRQVNTGELFF. CDR3 sequence (DNA): TGTGCCAGTAGACAGGTGAACACCGGGGAGCTGTTTTTT.

The chain is built from TRBV4-1 and TRBJ1-3; TRBD1 aligns across 9 bases. CDR3 length equals 13 residues. V trimming: 4 bases; J trimming: 9 bases; junction bases outside the gene matches: 4. Germline CDR1 is MGHRA and CDR2 is YSYEKL. CDR3 sequence: CASSRDREGTIYF. The CDR3, as DNA: TGCGCCAGCAGCCGGGACAGGGAGGGCACCATATATTTT.